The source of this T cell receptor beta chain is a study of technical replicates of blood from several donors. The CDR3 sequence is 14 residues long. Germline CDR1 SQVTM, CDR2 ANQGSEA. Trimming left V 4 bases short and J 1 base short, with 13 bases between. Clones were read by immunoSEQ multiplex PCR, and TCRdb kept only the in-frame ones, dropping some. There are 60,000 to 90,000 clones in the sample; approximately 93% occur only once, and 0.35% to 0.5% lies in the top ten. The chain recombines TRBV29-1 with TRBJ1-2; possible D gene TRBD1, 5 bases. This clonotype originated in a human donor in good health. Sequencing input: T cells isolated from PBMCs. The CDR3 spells CSVATDEFNYGYTF. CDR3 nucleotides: TGCAGCGTTGCGACAGACGAGTTTAACTATGGCTACACCTTC.